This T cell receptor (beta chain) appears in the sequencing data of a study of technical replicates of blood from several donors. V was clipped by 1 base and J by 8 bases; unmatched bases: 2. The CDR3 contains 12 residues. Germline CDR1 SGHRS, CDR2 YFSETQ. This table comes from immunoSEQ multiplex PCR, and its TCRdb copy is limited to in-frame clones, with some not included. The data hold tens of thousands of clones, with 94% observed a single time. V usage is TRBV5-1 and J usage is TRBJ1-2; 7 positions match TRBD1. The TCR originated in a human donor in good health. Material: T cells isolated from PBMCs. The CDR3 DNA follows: TGCGCCAGCAGCTTGACAGGGGAGGGCTACACCTTC. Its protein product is CASSLTGEGYTF.